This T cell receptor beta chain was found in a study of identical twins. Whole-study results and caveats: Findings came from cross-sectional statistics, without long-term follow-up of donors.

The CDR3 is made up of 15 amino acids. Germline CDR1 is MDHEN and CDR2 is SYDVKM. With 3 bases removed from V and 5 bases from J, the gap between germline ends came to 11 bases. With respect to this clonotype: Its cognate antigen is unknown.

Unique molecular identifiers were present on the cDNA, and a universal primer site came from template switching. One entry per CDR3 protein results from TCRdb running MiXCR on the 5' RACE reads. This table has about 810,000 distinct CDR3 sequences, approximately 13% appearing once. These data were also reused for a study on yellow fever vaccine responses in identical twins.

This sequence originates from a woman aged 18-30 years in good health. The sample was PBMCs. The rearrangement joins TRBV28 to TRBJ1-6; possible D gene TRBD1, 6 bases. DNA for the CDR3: TGTGCCAGCAGTTTCATCGGGACAAATAATTCACCCCTCCACTTT. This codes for CASSFIGTNNSPLHF. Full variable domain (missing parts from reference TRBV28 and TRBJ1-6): DVKVTQSSRYLVKRTGEKVFLECVQDMDHENMFWYRQDPGLGLRLIYFSYDVKMKEKGDIPEGYSVSREKKERFSLILESASTNQTSMYLCASSFIGTNNSPLHFGNGTRLTVT.